This TCR beta chain was captured by sequencing in a study of blood T cell repertoires in COVID-19. The overall study: COVID-19 samples, acute and convalescent, were from the United States, Italy and Spain. Nucleic acid was either cDNA or gDNA, and it came from T cells, B-cell-depleted T cells, or PBMCs.

Under the authors' procedure: Reference gene primer amplification in the assay estimated nucleated cell counts. Measured with immunoSEQ multiplex PCR; TCRdb has only the in-frame clones, and not every one. V and J calls and clone size are given by that table; D and trimming were obtained from the DNA. The sample has around 150,000 clones, around four fifths seen once. Germline V gene sequence: CDR1 SNHLY, CDR2 FYNNEI. The CDR3 runs 13 residues. Trimming at V came to 4 bases and at J to 5 bases, leaving 5 bases not matched to a gene. V gene TRBV2 combines with J gene TRBJ2-7; 7 bases fit TRBD1. This clonotype was sampled from an elderly woman with acute or convalescent COVID-19. Sequenced material: peripheral blood. The CDR3 DNA follows: TGTGCCAGCAGTGGACAGGGACGGGACGAGCAGTACTTC. This codes for CASSGQGRDEQYF.